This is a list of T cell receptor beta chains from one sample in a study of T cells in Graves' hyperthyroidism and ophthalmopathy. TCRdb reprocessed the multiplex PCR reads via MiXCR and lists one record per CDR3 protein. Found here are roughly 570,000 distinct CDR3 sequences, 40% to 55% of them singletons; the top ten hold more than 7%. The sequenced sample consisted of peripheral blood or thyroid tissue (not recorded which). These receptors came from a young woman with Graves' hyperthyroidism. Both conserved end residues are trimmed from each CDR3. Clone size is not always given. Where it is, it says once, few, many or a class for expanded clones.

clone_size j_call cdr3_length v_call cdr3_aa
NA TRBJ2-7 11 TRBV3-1 ASTRVYPHEQY
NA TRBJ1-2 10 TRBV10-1 ASSEPQGGYT
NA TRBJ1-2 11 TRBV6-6 ARGGPQRSGYT
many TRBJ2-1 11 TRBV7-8 ASSVDRVNEQF
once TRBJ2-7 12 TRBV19 ASGPGLSSYEQY
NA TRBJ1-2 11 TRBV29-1 SVWDVPPYGYT
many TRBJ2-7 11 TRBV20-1 SASWQGSYEQY
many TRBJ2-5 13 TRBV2 AIRKGQGVQETQY
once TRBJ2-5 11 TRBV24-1 ATSDRRTETQY
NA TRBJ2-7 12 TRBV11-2 ASIDSGGEYEQY
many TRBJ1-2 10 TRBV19 ASSISFYGYT
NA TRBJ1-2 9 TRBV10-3 AISPGSGYT
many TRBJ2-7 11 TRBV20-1 SARDRTSFWQY
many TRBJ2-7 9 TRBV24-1 ATSTGYEQY
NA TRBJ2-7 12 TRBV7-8 ASSPRTGGTEQY
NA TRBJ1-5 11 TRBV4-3 ASRGQGTGYEH
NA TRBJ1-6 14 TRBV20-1 SASDGTGEYNSPLH
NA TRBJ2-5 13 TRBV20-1 SAFETSGSTETQY
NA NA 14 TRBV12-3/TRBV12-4 ASSWGLAGLYNEQF
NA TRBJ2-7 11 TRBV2 ASRATGHNEQY
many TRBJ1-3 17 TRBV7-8 ASSLAVSQKLSSGNTIY
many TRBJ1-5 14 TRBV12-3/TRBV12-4 ASSLGVLGNGQPQH
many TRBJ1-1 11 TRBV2 ASSEARRRDAF
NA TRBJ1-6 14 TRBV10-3 AISEGKQGVYSPLH
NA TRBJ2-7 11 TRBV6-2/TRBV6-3 ASSYRAPNEQY
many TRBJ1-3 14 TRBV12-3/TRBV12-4 ASSLYGGSSGNTIY
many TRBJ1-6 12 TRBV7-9 ASEKDRLDSPLH
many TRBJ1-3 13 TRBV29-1 SVSFGQGAGNTIY
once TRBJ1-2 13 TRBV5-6 ASSLFDRESYGYT
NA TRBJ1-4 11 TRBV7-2 ASSPTSGEKLF
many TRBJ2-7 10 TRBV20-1 SARGGSYEQY
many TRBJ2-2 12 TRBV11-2 ASSVGQGHGELF
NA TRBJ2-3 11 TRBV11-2 ASSPRVSHTQY
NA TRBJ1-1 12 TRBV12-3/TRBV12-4 ASSPLGGGAEAF
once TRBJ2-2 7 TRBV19 ASSGGGF
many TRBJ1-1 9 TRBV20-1 SARPTAEAF
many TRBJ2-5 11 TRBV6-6 ASGKGRQETQY
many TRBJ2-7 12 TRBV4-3 ASSPRDRGLEQY
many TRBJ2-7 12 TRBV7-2 ASSLTGAYYEQY